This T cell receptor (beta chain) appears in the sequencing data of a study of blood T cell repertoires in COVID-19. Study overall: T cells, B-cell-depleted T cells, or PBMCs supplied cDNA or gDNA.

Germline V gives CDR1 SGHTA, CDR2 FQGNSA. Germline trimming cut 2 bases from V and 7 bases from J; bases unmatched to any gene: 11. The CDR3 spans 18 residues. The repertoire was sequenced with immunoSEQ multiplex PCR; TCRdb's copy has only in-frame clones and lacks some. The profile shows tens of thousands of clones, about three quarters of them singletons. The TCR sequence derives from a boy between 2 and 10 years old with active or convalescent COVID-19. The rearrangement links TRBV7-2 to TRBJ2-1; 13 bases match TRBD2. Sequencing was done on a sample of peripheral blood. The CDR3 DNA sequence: TGTGCCAGCAGCTTAAGACTAGCGGGGGGTGTTGGGGCAAATGAGCAGTTCTTC. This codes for CASSLRLAGGVGANEQFF.